These T cell receptor beta chains were read from a single sample in a study of cytomegalovirus exposure and HLA in healthy donors. Produced via immunoSEQ multiplex PCR; TCRdb's table is partial and in-frame only. The sample includes roughly 120,000 clones, about 80% of them seen just once. The specimen was PBMCs. Every receptor here comes from a female donor in good health and CMV-seropositive. Both conserved end residues are part of each CDR3. The order of the fields is V gene, D gene, clone size, CDR3 length, J gene, CDR3 DNA, CDR3 protein. A D gene is named only where the DNA matches it firmly. Only some rows state a clone size, as once, few, many or a class for expanded clones.

V: TRBV6-1; D: -; size: few; length: 12; J: TRBJ1-4; DNA: TGTGCCAGCAGGGGGAGTAATGAAAAACTGTTTTTT; CDR3: CASRGSNEKLFF
V: TRBV7-8; D: -; size: -; length: 17; J: TRBJ1-1; DNA: TGTGCCAGCAGCTTAGGGTGGGGGAGGGTTCAGAACACTGAAGCTTTCTTT; CDR3: CASSLGWGRVQNTEAFF
V: TRBV7-6; D: TRBD2; size: -; length: 17; J: TRBJ2-1; DNA: TGTGCCAGCAGCCTAACTAGCGGGGGGAGCTCCTACAATGAGCAGTTCTTC; CDR3: CASSLTSGGSSYNEQFF
V: TRBV5-1; D: TRBD2; size: -; length: 14; J: TRBJ2-3; DNA: TGCGCCAGTTCGGCGGGGGGGCAAGCAGATACGCAGTATTTT; CDR3: CASSAGGQADTQYF
V: TRBV6-6; D: TRBD1; size: -; length: 14; J: TRBJ2-7; DNA: TGTGCCAGCAGGGACAGGACAAGCTCCTACGAGCAGTACTTC; CDR3: CASRDRTSSYEQYF
V: TRBV7-2; D: TRBD2; size: -; length: 16; J: TRBJ2-3; DNA: TGTGCCAGCAGCTTGGCACTAGCGGGGAGTGCAGATACGCAGTATTTT; CDR3: CASSLALAGSADTQYF
V: TRBV5-4; D: TRBD1; size: -; length: 15; J: TRBJ2-6; DNA: TGTGCCAGCAGCTCCGGGACAGGTGGGGCCAACGTCCTGACTTTC; CDR3: CASSSGTGGANVLTF
V: TRBV2; D: -; size: -; length: 12; J: TRBJ1-2; DNA: TGTGCCAGCATGCGGGGTAACTATGGCTACACCTTC; CDR3: CASMRGNYGYTF
V: TRBV5-1; D: TRBD2; size: -; length: 17; J: TRBJ2-2; DNA: TGCGCCAGCAGCTTTAGACTAGCGGGGGGCAACACCGGGGAGCTGTTTTTT; CDR3: CASSFRLAGGNTGELFF
V: TRBV7-8; D: -; size: -; length: 13; J: TRBJ2-3; DNA: TGTGCCAGCAGCCCCCCCGGCACAGATACGCAGTATTTT; CDR3: CASSPPGTDTQYF
V: TRBV6-5; D: -; size: -; length: 14; J: TRBJ2-7; DNA: TGTGCCAGCAGTTACTCGGCCCAGGGAGGCGAGCAGTACTTC; CDR3: CASSYSAQGGEQYF
V: TRBV14; D: -; size: once; length: 12; J: TRBJ2-1; DNA: TGTGCCAGCAGCCAAGATAGGGGGAGGCAGTTCTTC; CDR3: CASSQDRGRQFF
V: TRBV27; D: -; size: -; length: 13; J: TRBJ1-2; DNA: TGTGCCAGCAGTTTAACTCCTCATCTCGGCTACACCTTC; CDR3: CASSLTPHLGYTF
V: TRBV14; D: TRBD1; size: -; length: 17; J: TRBJ2-1; DNA: TGTGCCAGCAGCCATCTTTTCGGACAGGGATCCTACAATGAGCAGTTCTTC; CDR3: CASSHLFGQGSYNEQFF
V: TRBV6-5; D: -; size: -; length: 15; J: TRBJ2-7; DNA: TGTGCCAGCAGTAATGGGTTGGAGGGACCCTACGAGCAGTACTTC; CDR3: CASSNGLEGPYEQYF
V: TRBV5-1; D: -; size: -; length: 16; J: TRBJ2-3; DNA: TGCGCCAGCAGCTCGACTCGCCTTTCGGGCACAGATACGCAGTATTTT; CDR3: CASSSTRLSGTDTQYF
V: TRBV18; D: -; size: -; length: 13; J: TRBJ1-1; DNA: TGTGCCAGCTCACAAGGAGCGAACACTGAAGCTTTCTTT; CDR3: CASSQGANTEAFF
V: TRBV19; D: -; size: -; length: 14; J: TRBJ1-2; DNA: TGTGCCAGTAGTATTGCCGCAGGGCCCTATGGCTACACCTTC; CDR3: CASSIAAGPYGYTF
V: TRBV5-1; D: -; size: -; length: 15; J: TRBJ1-4; DNA: TGCGCCAGCAGCTTGGGATTCACCGAAGAGAGAAAACTGTTTTTT; CDR3: CASSLGFTEERKLFF
V: TRBV9; D: -; size: -; length: 14; J: TRBJ2-6; DNA: TGTGCCAGCAGGCGTGACTTAGGGGCCAACGTCCTGACTTTC; CDR3: CASRRDLGANVLTF
V: TRBV4-2; D: -; size: -; length: 16; J: TRBJ1-1; DNA: TGTGCCAGCAGCCAAGATCTTGAGGGAGGGAACACTGAAGCTTTCTTT; CDR3: CASSQDLEGGNTEAFF
V: TRBV9; D: -; size: -; length: 14; J: TRBJ2-5; DNA: TGTGCCAGCAGCAATGACAGGAGCCAAGAGACCCAGTACTTC; CDR3: CASSNDRSQETQYF
V: TRBV12-5; D: -; size: -; length: 14; J: TRBJ2-5; DNA: TGTGCTAGTGGTTTGGGAACAGGGTTGGAGACCCAGTACTTC; CDR3: CASGLGTGLETQYF
V: TRBV6-4; D: TRBD1; size: -; length: 13; J: TRBJ2-7; DNA: TGTGCCAGCAGCCCGGGACAGGGGATTAAGCAGTACTTC; CDR3: CASSPGQGIKQYF
V: TRBV15; D: -; size: few; length: 14; J: TRBJ2-7; DNA: TGTGCCACCAGCAGAAGCCGGGACACCTACGAGCAGTACTTC; CDR3: CATSRSRDTYEQYF
V: TRBV28; D: TRBD2; size: -; length: 14; J: TRBJ2-5; DNA: TGTGCCAGCAGCTCTCCGGGGGGGCGAGAGACCCAGTACTTC; CDR3: CASSSPGGRETQYF
V: TRBV6-1; D: TRBD1; size: -; length: 14; J: TRBJ1-2; DNA: TGTGCCAGCAGCGAACGTAGGGACAGCTATGGCTACACCTTC; CDR3: CASSERRDSYGYTF
V: TRBV5-1; D: TRBD2; size: -; length: 16; J: TRBJ2-1; DNA: TGCGCCAGCAGCAGGCCTAGCGGGGCCGCCTACAATGAGCAGTTCTTC; CDR3: CASSRPSGAAYNEQFF
V: TRBV29-1; D: -; size: -; length: 12; J: TRBJ2-7; DNA: TGCAGCGCTGGGGGGGGCGGCGGCGAGCAGTACTTC; CDR3: CSAGGGGGEQYF
V: TRBV27; D: TRBD2; size: -; length: 15; J: TRBJ2-7; DNA: TGTGCCAGCAGTGGACTAGCGGGGGGACTTGACGAGCAGTACTTC; CDR3: CASSGLAGGLDEQYF
V: TRBV11-2; D: TRBD2; size: -; length: 18; J: TRBJ2-1; DNA: TGTGCCAGCAGCTTAGGGGCGGGTGGGGGACTAGATTACAATGAGCAGTTCTTC; CDR3: CASSLGAGGGLDYNEQFF
V: TRBV28; D: TRBD1; size: -; length: 15; J: TRBJ1-5; DNA: TGTGCCAGCAGTTTGCGGGACAGAGCTTCTCAGCCCCAGCATTTT; CDR3: CASSLRDRASQPQHF
V: TRBV10-3; D: -; size: -; length: 14; J: TRBJ1-5; DNA: TGTGCCATCAGTGACAGTTATAGCAATCAGCCCCAGCATTTT; CDR3: CAISDSYSNQPQHF
V: TRBV4-1; D: -; size: few; length: 14; J: TRBJ2-1; DNA: TGCGCCAGCAGCCGATTACCCCGCTACGATGAGCAGTTCTTC; CDR3: CASSRLPRYDEQFF
V: TRBV30; D: TRBD1; size: -; length: 15; J: TRBJ1-5; DNA: TGTGCCTGGAGCCGGGGACAGACTAGCAATCAGCCCCAGCATTTT; CDR3: CAWSRGQTSNQPQHF
V: TRBV13; D: TRBD1; size: -; length: 15; J: TRBJ1-1; DNA: TGTGCCAGCAGCTCCACCGGGACAGGGGGCACTGAAGCTTCCTTT; CDR3: CASSSTGTGGTEASF
V: TRBV19; D: -; size: -; length: 13; J: TRBJ1-3; DNA: TGTGCCAGTAGCCCGTACTCTGGAAACACCATATATTTT; CDR3: CASSPYSGNTIYF
V: TRBV14; D: TRBD1; size: once; length: 13; J: TRBJ2-1; DNA: TGTGCCAGCAGCCGAGGACAGGACAATGAGCAGTTCTTC; CDR3: CASSRGQDNEQFF
V: TRBV5-6; D: -; size: -; length: 15; J: TRBJ2-5; DNA: TGTGCCAGCAGCTTGGCAGGCGGGGCCCAAGAGACCCAGTACTTC; CDR3: CASSLAGGAQETQYF
V: TRBV14; D: TRBD1; size: -; length: 17; J: TRBJ1-1; DNA: TGTGCCAGCAGCCAATTCCCCGGGGGCAGGGGGACCACTGAAGCTTTCTTT; CDR3: CASSQFPGGRGTTEAFF
V: TRBV21-1; D: -; size: -; length: 16; J: TRBJ2-1; DNA: TGTGCCAGCAGCATCCGGACGGGGGGGTCCTACAATGAGCAGTTCTTC; CDR3: CASSIRTGGSYNEQFF
V: TRBV4-1; D: -; size: -; length: 16; J: TRBJ2-2; DNA: TGCGCCAGCACCCAAAGGGCAGGGCTGGACACCGGGGAGCTGTTTTTT; CDR3: CASTQRAGLDTGELFF
V: TRBV28; D: TRBD1; size: once; length: 15; J: TRBJ1-5; DNA: TGTGCCAGCAGTTCTAGGACAGGGGGCGGGCAGCCCCAGCATTTT; CDR3: CASSSRTGGGQPQHF